This entry features one TCR beta chain sequence. These data come from a study of blood T cell repertoires in COVID-19. Study details: Samples of COVID-19 (acute and convalescent) were obtained from the United States, Italy and Spain. The analysed material was cDNA or gDNA that came from T cells, B-cell-depleted T cells, or PBMCs.

CDR1 MNHEY and CDR2 SMNVEV come from the germline V gene (reference sequence). This CDR3 region has 13 residues. V was shortened by 5 bases and J by 7 bases, with 11 bases between the two germline ends. TCRdb keeps only in-frame clones here, not all; method: immunoSEQ multiplex PCR. The sample has more than 250,000 clones; roughly 88% are singletons. Sequencing used peripheral blood. This chain joins TRBV27 and TRBJ2-2, with D tentatively TRBD1 (5 bases). This sequence was found in a woman between 45 and 65 years old with acute or convalescent COVID-19. In DNA, the CDR3 is TGTGCCAGCAGTCCAGGACAAGGCGGGGAGCTGTTTTTT. Protein: CASSPGQGGELFF.